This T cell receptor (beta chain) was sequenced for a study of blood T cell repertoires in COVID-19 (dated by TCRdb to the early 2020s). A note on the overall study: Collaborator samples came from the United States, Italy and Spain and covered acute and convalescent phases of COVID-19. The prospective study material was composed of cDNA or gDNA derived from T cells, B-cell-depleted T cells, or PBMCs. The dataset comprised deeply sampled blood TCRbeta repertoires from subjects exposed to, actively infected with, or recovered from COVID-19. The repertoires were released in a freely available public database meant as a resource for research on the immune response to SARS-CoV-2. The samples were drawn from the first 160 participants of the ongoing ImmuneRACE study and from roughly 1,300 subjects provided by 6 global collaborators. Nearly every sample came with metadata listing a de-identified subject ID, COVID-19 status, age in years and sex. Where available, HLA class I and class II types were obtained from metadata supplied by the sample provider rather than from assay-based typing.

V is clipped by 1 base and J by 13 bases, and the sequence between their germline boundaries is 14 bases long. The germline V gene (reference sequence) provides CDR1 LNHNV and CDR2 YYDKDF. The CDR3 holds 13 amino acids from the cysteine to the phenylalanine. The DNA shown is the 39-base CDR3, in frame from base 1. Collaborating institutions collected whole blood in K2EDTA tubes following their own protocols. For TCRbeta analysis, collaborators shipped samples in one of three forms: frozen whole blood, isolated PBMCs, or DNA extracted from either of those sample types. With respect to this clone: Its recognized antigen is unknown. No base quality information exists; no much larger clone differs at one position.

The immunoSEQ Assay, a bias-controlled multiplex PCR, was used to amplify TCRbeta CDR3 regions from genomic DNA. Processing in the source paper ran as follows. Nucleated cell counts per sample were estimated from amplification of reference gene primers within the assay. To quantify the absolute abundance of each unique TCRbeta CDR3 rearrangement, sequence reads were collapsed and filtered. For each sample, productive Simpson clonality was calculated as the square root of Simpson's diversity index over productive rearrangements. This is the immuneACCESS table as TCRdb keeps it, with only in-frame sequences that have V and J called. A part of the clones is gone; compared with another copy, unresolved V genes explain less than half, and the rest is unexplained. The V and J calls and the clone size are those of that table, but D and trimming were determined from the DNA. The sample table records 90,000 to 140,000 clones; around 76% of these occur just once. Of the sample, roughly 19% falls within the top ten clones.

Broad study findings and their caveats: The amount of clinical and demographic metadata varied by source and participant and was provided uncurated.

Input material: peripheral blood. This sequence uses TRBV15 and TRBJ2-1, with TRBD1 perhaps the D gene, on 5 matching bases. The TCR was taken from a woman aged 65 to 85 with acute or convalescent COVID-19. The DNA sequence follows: TGTGCCACCAGCAGAGCGGTAGCTAGGGGTCAGTTCTTC. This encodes CATSRAVARGQFF.